This T cell receptor beta chain was obtained from a study of cytomegalovirus exposure and HLA in healthy donors. Study conclusions and caveats: Accurate HLA-A and HLA-B prediction from TCR beta sequences was reported for most subjects. Most observed TCR sequences were rare, whereas some public TCRs were detected in many donors. Analysis was carried out at a later point, and it linked a missense DCLRE1C variant to TCR beta V- and J-gene trimming.

With 60 Vbeta and 13 Jbeta primers, the PCR was carried out. The repertoire was sequenced with immunoSEQ multiplex PCR; TCRdb's copy has only in-frame clones and lacks some. Of around 150,000 clones listed, roughly 77% are singletons. To note about this clone: Its target is unknown.

Trimming pared 3 bases from V and 3 bases from J, leaving 15 bases between. The CDR3 is made up of 14 amino acids. Germline V gene lookup returns CDR1 GTSNPN and CDR2 SVGIG (reference sequence). The sequencing input was PBMCs. V and J are TRBV30 and TRBJ2-7; tentative D call: TRBD2 (6 bases). This receptor was taken from a man aged 30-40 years in good health. CDR3 DNA sequence: TGTGCCTGGAGAAAGGAGGGGTTGTTCTACGAGCAGTACTTC. This codes for CAWRKEGLFYEQYF.